This T cell receptor (beta chain) was identified during a study of CD8+ T cells in alopecia areata. The CDR3 has 14 residues. Per the germline V gene, CDR1 is PRHDT and CDR2 is FYEKMQ (reference sequence). V shed 0 bases, J shed 5 bases, and the junction held 4 bases outside the gene matches. Treatment reported: oral pan-JAK inhibitor, 5-10 mg twice daily. Sequencing templates came from extracted RNA that was reverse transcribed into cDNA. Assay: immunoSEQ multiplex PCR; the TCRdb copy retains only in-frame clones and omits some. This sample has more than 140,000 clones, with roughly 86% found just once.

Specimen: CD8+ T cells sorted from blood, collected at week 4, from a patient treated with tofacitinib. This chain joins TRBV13 and TRBJ2-7, with 7 bases identical to TRBD2. This receptor was identified in a human donor with alopecia areata. CDR3 in DNA: TGTGCCAGCAGCTTAGGCCCTCGGGGGGACGAGCAGTACTTC. Translating gives CASSLGPRGDEQYF.